Presented here are 21 T cell receptor beta chains from one specimen sequenced in a study of OX40 agonist ivuxolimab in advanced cancers. Sequencing was performed with immunoSEQ multiplex PCR; in TCRdb, only in-frame clones are kept and a portion is missing. The sample has tens of thousands of clones, approximately 90% seen once; the top ten hold 1.5% to 2%. The sequenced sample was CD4+ or CD8+ T cells sorted from blood, obtained in a trial of the OX40 agonist ivuxolimab. These receptors all stem from an adult with an advanced solid tumor such as melanoma, head and neck, liver or kidney cancer.

This clone was counted once. V and J are TRBV2 and TRBJ2-5; 12 bases align to TRBD2. Germline V gene lookup returns CDR1 SNHLY and CDR2 FYNNEI. The V segment lost 5 bases and the J segment 3 bases; nucleotides outside the gene matches: 4. The CDR3 spans 15 residues. The CDR3 bases are TGTGCCAGCAGTCGGCGGACTAGCGGGGAAGAGACCCAGTACTTC. Translated: CASSRRTSGEETQYF.

V is TRBV6-5 and J is TRBJ1-5, with a tentative D call TRBD1 (6 bases). This CDR3 spans 14 amino acids. The V and J ends lost 9 bases and 4 bases respectively, with 16 bases between them. From germline, CDR1 is MNHEY and CDR2 SVGAGI. The CDR3 loop reads CASRRRGDNQPQHF. Written as DNA, the CDR3 is TGTGCCAGTCGAAGGAGGGGGGATAATCAGCCCCAGCATTTT.

The chain combines TRBV6-1 with TRBJ1-3, with D unresolved. Per germline, CDR1 MNHNS and CDR2 SASEGT. This CDR3 spans 13 amino acids. Trimming left V 6 bases short and J 0 bases short, with 6 bases between. CDR3 DNA: TGTGCCAGCAGATCAAGCTCTGGAAACACCATATATTTT. This translates into CASRSSSGNTIYF.

The count of this clone is one. The V gene is TRBV7-2, the J gene TRBJ2-1; D remains ambiguous. The V end was cut by 5 bases, the J end by 6 bases, with 8 bases between. The CDR3 contains 12 residues. In germline, CDR1 is SGHTA, CDR2 FQGNSA. CDR3 protein: CASSTPLNEQFF. CDR3 nucleotide sequence: TGTGCCAGCAGCACTCCTCTCAATGAGCAGTTCTTC.

The chain combines TRBV7-2 with TRBJ2-7, with D possibly being TRBD1 (6 bases). CDR1 is SGHTA, CDR2 FQGNSA, per germline. With 5 bases removed from V and 7 bases from J, the gap between germline ends came to 9 bases. The CDR3 sequence is 11 residues long. The CDR3 DNA reads TGTGCCAGCAGCCGAACAGGGGAGCAGTACTTC. Translation: CASSRTGEQYF. The full variable domain, rest sourced from reference TRBV7-2 and TRBJ2-7, is GAGVSQSPSNKVTEKGKDVELRCDPISGHTALYWYRQSLGQGLEFLIYFQGNSAPDKSGLPSDRFSAERTGGSVSTLTIQRTQQEDSAVYLCASSRTGEQYFGPGTRLTVT.

The V call is TRBV7-9, the J call TRBJ1-1; perhaps TRBD1 as D (5 bases). This CDR3 comprises 14 residues. In germline, CDR1 is SEHNR, CDR2 FQNEAQ (reference sequence). Deletions cut 2 bases from V and 4 bases from J, with 11 bases between. Written as DNA, the CDR3 is TGTGCCAGCAGCTTAAATATGAGGGGCACTGAAGCTTTCTTT. It encodes CASSLNMRGTEAFF.

J is TRBJ2-7 and V is TRBV10-3; possible D gene TRBD1, 7 bases. The CDR3 runs to 14 residues. V was trimmed by 4 bases and J by 0 bases, leaving 10 bases between them. Germline CDR1 ENHRY, CDR2 SYGVKD. CDR3: CAISAGGSSYEQYF. DNA for the CDR3: TGTGCCATCAGTGCAGGGGGGAGCTCCTACGAGCAGTACTTC.

This clone came up once. V gene TRBV10-1 combines with J gene TRBJ2-3; possible D gene TRBD2, 6 bases. The CDR3 runs to 15 residues. Trimming pared 0 bases from V and 8 bases from J, leaving 15 bases between. The germline CDR1 and CDR2 sequences are WNHNN and SYGVQD (reference sequence). CDR3 sequence: CASSESSGSYRTQYF. CDR3 nucleotide sequence: TGCGCCAGCAGTGAGTCGAGCGGGTCCTACCGTACGCAGTATTTT.

The rearrangement uses TRBV5-6 and TRBJ1-3; TRBD1 matches 8 bases. Germline CDR1 SGHDT, CDR2 YYEEEE. J gave up 4 bases and V 2 bases, and 5 bases lay outside the gene matches. The CDR3 is made up of 15 amino acids. DNA for the CDR3: TGTGCCAGCAGCTTTATGACAGGGGCCGGAAACACCATATATTTT. Protein product: CASSFMTGAGNTIYF.

The chain links TRBV6-5 to TRBJ1-1; 10 positions agree with TRBD1. This CDR3 is built from 13 residues. V lost 6 bases to trimming and J lost 13 bases; unmatched junction nucleotides: 11. Germline loops: CDR1 MNHEY, CDR2 SVGAGI. CDR3 sequence reads: CASSPTGGRGFFF. CDR3 in DNA: TGTGCCAGCAGCCCGACAGGGGGCCGGGGATTTTTCTTT.

CDR3: CSAPGVGGYTF. CDR3 nucleotide sequence: TGCAGTGCTCCAGGGGTGGGTGGCTACACCTTC. This sequence joins TRBV20-1 and TRBJ1-2; a possible D gene is TRBD1 (6 bases). Germline lookup yields CDR1 DFQATT and CDR2 SNEGSKA (reference sequence). The CDR3 totals 11 residues. The V gene lost 5 bases and the J gene lost 7 bases, with 11 bases spanning the gap.

This clone occurred a few times. V is TRBV5-4 and J is TRBJ1-2, with a possible D match to TRBD1 (6 bases). The CDR3 is 14 residues long. Trimming removed 0 bases from V and 6 bases from J, with 12 bases in between. Looked up from germline, CDR1 is SGHNT and CDR2 is YYREEE (reference sequence). The CDR3 coding sequence is TGTGCCAGCAGCTTGGACGGCAGGGGAGATGGCTACACCTTC. It specifies CASSLDGRGDGYTF.

The chain recombines TRBV5-4 with TRBJ1-4; D unresolved. V lost 6 bases, J lost 4 bases, and 10 bases lay in between. Per the germline V gene, CDR1 is SGHNT and CDR2 is YYREEE (reference sequence). The CDR3 length is 13 residues. The CDR3 region has the DNA TGTGCCAGCAAGGCTGGCAGTAATGAAAAACTGTTTTTT. It translates to CASKAGSNEKLFF.

V gene TRBV6-1 combines with J gene TRBJ2-7; 7 nucleotides match TRBD2. Germline V gene sequence: CDR1 MNHNS, CDR2 SASEGT. The CDR3 contains 16 residues. V gave up 2 bases and J gave up 0 bases; unmatched junction bases: 7. CDR3 in DNA: TGTGCCAGCAGTGAAACTATGGGGGGGTCCTCCTACGAGCAGTACTTC. Protein product: CASSETMGGSSYEQYF.

The chain recombines TRBV5-1 with TRBJ2-3, with 11 bases aligning to TRBD2. The CDR3 is made up of 15 amino acids. With 10 bases clipped from V and 0 bases from J, the junction kept 7 bases outside the gene matches. Germline V lookup: CDR1 SGHRS, CDR2 YFSETQ. The CDR3 reads CAGRLAGTSTDTQYF. In DNA, the CDR3 is TGCGCCGGCCGACTAGCGGGGACTAGCACAGATACGCAGTATTTT.

This clone is a singleton in its sample. The chain has TRBV23-1 and TRBJ2-3, with a possible D match to TRBD2 (6 bases). TRBV23-1 falls under the ORF class, with uncertain function. The CDR3 consists of 17 residues. V lost 0 bases and J lost 0, with 13 bases in between. CDR3 region: CASSQSSAGTSTDTQYF. The CDR3 DNA is TGCGCCAGCAGTCAATCGTCGGCAGGGACTAGCACAGATACGCAGTATTTT.

V and J are TRBV5-1 and TRBJ2-2; a weak D match, TRBD1 (7 bases). Per germline, CDR1 SGHRS and CDR2 YFSETQ. This CDR3 has 15 amino acids. Trimming left V 3 bases short and J 4 bases short, with 13 bases between. The DNA for the CDR3 is TGCGCCAGCAGCTATGACAGGGAGGTCACCGGGGAGCTGTTTTTT. This encodes CASSYDREVTGELFF.

The chain is built from TRBV19 and TRBJ2-1, with 12 bases matching TRBD2. Germline trimming cut 6 bases from V and 6 bases from J; bases unmatched to any gene: 6. Germline-derived CDR1 and CDR2 are LNHDA and SQIVND (reference sequence). The CDR3 extends over 15 amino acids. The CDR3 here is CASRSLAGGLNEQFF. CDR3 coding DNA: TGTGCCAGTAGATCACTAGCGGGAGGTCTCAATGAGCAGTTCTTC.

V and J are TRBV5-5 and TRBJ2-2; D is perhaps TRBD2 (6 bases). The CDR3 is made up of 14 amino acids. V lost 3 bases to trimming and J lost 7 bases, with 13 bases between them. Per germline, CDR1 SGHKS and CDR2 YYEKEE (reference sequence). CDR3 nucleotide sequence: TGTGCCAGCAGCTACGTGTTGGAGGGCGGGGAGCTGTTTTTT. Encoded protein: CASSYVLEGGELFF.

This chain uses TRBV7-2 with TRBJ1-1; D not resolved. Germline loops: CDR1 SGHTA, CDR2 FQGNSA. V gave up 2 bases and J gave up 6 bases, with 10 bases separating them. The CDR3 is 13 residues long. CDR3 sequence: CASSLTKDAEAFF. CDR3 DNA: TGTGCCAGCAGCTTAACGAAGGACGCTGAAGCTTTCTTT.

This sequence joins TRBV10-1 and TRBJ2-2; possibly TRBD2 for D (6 bases). Germline CDR1 is WNHNN and CDR2 is SYGVQD (reference sequence). The CDR3 runs to 14 residues. V lost 4 bases, J lost 7 bases, and 13 bases lay in between. CDR3 protein: CASSVSGVSGELFF. DNA of the CDR3: TGCGCCAGCAGTGTCTCGGGGGTGAGCGGGGAGCTGTTTTTT.